This T cell receptor beta chain was sequenced during a study of T cells after yellow fever vaccination. Study at large: Preparation of the low-cell-number fractions used SMART-Seq v4 Ultra Low Input. Study observations and caveats: A limited proportion of clonotypes was detected within both the CD4 and CD8 compartments. Contamination of FACS-sorted repertoires by abundant clonotypes from the bulk population could occur.

This clonotype was seen a handful of times. The antigen is not known. TCRdb independently ran MiXCR on the 5' RACE reads; one entry per CDR3 protein. The profile shows approximately 550,000 distinct CDR3 sequences, 15% to 20% of them singletons. With V trimmed by 6 bases and J by 1 base, 9 bases remained unmatched. In germline, CDR1 is SGHRS, CDR2 YFSETQ. The CDR3 is made up of 15 amino acids. The sequence was collected from a young man who received the YFV17D yellow fever vaccine. V is TRBV5-1 and J is TRBJ2-5; 7 nucleotides agree with TRBD1. The sequenced sample was PBMCs, obtained 15 days after the yellow fever booster vaccination. The CDR3 loop is CASTLEGQSQETQYF. CDR3 in DNA: TGCGCCAGCACCTTAGAGGGACAGAGCCAAGAGACCCAGTACTTC.